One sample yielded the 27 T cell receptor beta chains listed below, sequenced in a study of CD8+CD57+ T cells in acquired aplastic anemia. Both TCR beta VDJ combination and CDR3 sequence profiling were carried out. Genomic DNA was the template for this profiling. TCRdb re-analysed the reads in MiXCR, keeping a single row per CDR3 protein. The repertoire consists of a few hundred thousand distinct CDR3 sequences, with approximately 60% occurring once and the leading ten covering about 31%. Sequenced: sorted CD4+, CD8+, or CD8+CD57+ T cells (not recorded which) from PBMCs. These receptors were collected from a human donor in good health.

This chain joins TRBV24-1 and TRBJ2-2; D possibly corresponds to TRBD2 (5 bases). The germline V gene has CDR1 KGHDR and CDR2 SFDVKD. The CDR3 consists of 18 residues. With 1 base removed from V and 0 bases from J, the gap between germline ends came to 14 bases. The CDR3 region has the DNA TGTGCCACCAGTGATTTTATGGTTCGGGGTGCGAACACCGGGGAGCTGTTTTTT. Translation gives CATSDFMVRGANTGELFF.

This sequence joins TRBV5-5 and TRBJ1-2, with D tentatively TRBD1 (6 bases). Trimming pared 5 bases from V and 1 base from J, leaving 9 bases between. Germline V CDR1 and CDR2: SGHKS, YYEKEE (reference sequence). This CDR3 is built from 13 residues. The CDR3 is CASSAGDNYGYTF. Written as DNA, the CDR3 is TGTGCCAGCAGTGCAGGGGATAACTATGGCTACACCTTC.

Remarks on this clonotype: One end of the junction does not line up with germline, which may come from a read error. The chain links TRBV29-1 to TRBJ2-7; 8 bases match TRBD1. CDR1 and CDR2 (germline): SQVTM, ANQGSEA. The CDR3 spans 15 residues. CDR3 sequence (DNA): TGTGCCAGCAGCTTAGTTGGACAGGGTTACGGCGAGCAGTACTTC. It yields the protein CASSLVGQGYGEQYF.

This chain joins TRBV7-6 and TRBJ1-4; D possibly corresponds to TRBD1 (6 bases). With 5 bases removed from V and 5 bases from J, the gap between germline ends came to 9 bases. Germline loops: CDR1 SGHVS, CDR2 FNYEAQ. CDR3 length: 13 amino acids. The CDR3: CASSRDRNEKLFF. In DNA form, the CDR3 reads TGTGCCAGCAGCCGAGACAGGAATGAAAAACTGTTTTTT.

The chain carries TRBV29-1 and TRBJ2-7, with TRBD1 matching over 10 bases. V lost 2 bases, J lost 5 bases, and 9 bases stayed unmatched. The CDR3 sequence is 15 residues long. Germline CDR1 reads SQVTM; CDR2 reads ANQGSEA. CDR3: CSVELSGTGDHEQYF. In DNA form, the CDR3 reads TGCAGCGTTGAACTTTCCGGGACAGGGGACCACGAGCAGTACTTC.

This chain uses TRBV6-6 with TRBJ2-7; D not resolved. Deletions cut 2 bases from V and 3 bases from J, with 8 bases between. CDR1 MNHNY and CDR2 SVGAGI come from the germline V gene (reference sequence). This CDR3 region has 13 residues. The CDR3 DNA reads TGTGCCAGCAGTTACCCGTCGGACTACGAGCAGTACTTC. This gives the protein CASSYPSDYEQYF.

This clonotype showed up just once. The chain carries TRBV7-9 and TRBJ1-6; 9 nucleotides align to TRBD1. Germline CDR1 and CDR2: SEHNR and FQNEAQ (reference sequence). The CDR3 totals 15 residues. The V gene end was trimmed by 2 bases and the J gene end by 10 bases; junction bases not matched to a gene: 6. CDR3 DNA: TGTGCCAGCAGCTTAACTGGGGACAGGGACTCACCCCTCCACTTT. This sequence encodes CASSLTGDRDSPLHF.

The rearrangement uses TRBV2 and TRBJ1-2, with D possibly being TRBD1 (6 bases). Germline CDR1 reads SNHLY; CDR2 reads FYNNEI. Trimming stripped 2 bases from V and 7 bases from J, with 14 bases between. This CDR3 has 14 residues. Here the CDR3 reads CASSEQGQGGGYTF. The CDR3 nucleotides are TGTGCCAGCAGTGAACAGGGACAAGGGGGTGGCTACACCTTC.

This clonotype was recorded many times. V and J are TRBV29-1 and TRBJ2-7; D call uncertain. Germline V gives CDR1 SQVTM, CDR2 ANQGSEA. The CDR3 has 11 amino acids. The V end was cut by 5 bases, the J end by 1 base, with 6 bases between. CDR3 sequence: CSVMESYEQYF. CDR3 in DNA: TGCAGCGTTATGGAATCCTACGAGCAGTACTTC.

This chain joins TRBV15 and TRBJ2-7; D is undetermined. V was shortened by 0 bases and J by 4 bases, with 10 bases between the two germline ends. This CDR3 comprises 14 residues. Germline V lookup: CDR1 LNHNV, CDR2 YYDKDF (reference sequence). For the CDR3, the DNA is TGTGCCACCAGCAGAGATCGTCGAGGTTACGAGCAGTACTTC. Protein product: CATSRDRRGYEQYF.

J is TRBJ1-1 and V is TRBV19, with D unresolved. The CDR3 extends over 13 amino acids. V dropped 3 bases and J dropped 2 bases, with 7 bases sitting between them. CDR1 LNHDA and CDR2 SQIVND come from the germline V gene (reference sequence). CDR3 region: CASSIYVNTEAFF. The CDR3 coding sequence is TGTGCCAGTAGTATCTATGTTAACACTGAAGCTTTCTTT.

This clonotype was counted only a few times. DNA for the CDR3: TGTGCCAGCAGTAAACAGGGGGTATACGAGCAGTACTTC. It codes for CASSKQGVYEQYF. This sequence joins TRBV12-3 or TRBV12-4 and TRBJ2-7; 8 positions match TRBD1. Trimming at V came to 5 bases and at J to 4 bases, leaving 4 bases not matched to a gene. This CDR3 has 13 amino acids.

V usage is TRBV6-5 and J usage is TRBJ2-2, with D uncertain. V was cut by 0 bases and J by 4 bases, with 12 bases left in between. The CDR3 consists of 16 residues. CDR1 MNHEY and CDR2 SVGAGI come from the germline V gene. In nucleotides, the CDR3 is TGTGCCAGCAGTTACTCGATTCGGCATCGCACCGGGGAGCTGTTTTTT. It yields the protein CASSYSIRHRTGELFF.

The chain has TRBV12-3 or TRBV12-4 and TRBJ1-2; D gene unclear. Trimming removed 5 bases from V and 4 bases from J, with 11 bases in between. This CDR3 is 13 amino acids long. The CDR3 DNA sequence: TGTGCCAGCAGTCCTACAATGGGCTATGGCTACACCTTC. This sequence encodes CASSPTMGYGYTF.

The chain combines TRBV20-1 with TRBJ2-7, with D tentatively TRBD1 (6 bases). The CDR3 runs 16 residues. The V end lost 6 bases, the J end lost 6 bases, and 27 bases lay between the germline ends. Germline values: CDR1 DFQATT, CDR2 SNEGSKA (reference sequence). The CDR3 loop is CSALIPEGVQGTEQYF. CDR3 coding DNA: TGCAGTGCCCTTATACCCGAAGGGGTGCAGGGGACCGAGCAGTACTTC.

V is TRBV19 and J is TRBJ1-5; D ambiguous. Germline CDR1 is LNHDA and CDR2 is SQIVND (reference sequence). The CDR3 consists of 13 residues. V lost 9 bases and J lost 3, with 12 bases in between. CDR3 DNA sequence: TGTGCCAGCAGTTTGGGCAACAATCAGCCCCAGCATTTT. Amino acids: CASSLGNNQPQHF.

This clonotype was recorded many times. The CDR3 DNA reads as TGCAGTGCAGGGGGACAGGGGTACACTGAAGCTTTCTTT. Protein: CSAGGQGYTEAFF. The chain recombines TRBV20-1 with TRBJ1-1; 10 bases fit TRBD1. V shed 6 bases and J 3 bases; nucleotides not matched to a gene: 4. Looked up from germline, CDR1 is DFQATT and CDR2 is SNEGSKA (reference sequence). The CDR3 has 13 residues.

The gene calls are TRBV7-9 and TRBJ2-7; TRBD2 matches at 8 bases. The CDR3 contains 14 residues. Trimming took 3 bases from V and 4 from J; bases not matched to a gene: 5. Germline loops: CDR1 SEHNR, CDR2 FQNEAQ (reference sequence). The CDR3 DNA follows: TGTGCCAGCAGCTTTGGGCTAGCGGGTTACGAGCAGTACTTC. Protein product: CASSFGLAGYEQYF. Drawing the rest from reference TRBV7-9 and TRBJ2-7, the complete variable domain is DTGVSQNPRHKITKRGQNVTFRCDPISEHNRLYWYRQTLGQGPEFLTYFQNEAQLEKSRLLSDRFSAERPKGSFSTLEIQRTEQGDSAMYLCASSFGLAGYEQYFGPGTRLTVT.

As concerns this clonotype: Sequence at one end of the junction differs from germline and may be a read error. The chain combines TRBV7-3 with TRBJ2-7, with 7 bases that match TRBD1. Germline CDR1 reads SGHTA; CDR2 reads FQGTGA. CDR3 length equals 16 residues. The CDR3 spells CASSPSYRDSPYVQYF. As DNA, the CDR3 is TGTGCCAGCAGTCCTTCTTACCGGGACAGTCCCTACGTGCAGTACTTC.

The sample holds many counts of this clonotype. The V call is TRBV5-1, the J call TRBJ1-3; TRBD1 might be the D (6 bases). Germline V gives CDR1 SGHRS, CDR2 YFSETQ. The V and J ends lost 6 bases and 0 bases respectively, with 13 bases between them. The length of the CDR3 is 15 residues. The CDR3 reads CASTDTGHSGNTIYF. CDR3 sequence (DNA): TGCGCCAGCACCGACACAGGGCACTCTGGAAACACCATATATTTT.

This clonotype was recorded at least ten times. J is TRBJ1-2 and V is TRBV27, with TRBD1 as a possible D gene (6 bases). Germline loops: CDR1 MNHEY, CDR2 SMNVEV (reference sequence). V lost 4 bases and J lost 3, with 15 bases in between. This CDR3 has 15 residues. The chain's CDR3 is CASSSLAGEDYGYTF. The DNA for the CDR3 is TGTGCCAGCAGTTCCCTGGCAGGGGAGGACTATGGCTACACCTTC.

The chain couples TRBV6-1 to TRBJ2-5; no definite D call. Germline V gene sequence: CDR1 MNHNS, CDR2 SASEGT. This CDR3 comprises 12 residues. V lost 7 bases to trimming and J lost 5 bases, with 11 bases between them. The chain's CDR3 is CASTSPGETQYF. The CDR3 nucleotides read TGTGCCAGCACCTCCCCCGGCGAGACCCAGTACTTC.

This CDR3 is CASSKADYPYNEQFF. CDR3 DNA: TGTGCCAGTAGTAAGGCGGACTATCCCTACAATGAGCAGTTCTTC. This chain links TRBV19 with TRBJ2-1; TRBD2 might be the D (6 bases). The ends were cut back, 4 bases at V and 2 bases at J, with 12 bases in the middle. Germline CDR1 reads LNHDA; CDR2 reads SQIVND (reference sequence). The CDR3 has 15 residues.

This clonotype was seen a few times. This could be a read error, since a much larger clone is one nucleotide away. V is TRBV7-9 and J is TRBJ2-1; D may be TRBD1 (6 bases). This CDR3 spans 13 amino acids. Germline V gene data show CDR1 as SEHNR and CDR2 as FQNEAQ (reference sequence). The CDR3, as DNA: TGTGCCAGCAGCTCCCCCAGGGGCAATGAGCGGTTCTTC. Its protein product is CASSSPRGNERFF. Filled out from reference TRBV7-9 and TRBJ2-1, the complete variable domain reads DTGVSQNPRHKITKRGQNVTFRCDPISEHNRLYWYRQTLGQGPEFLTYFQNEAQLEKSRLLSDRFSAERPKGSFSTLEIQRTEQGDSAMYLCASSSPRGNERFFGPGTRLTVL.

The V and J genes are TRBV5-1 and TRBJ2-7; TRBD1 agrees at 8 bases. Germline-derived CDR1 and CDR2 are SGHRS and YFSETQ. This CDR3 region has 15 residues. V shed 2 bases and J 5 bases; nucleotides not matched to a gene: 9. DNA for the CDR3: TGCGCCAGCAGCTTTACAACAGGGGGACGGGACGAGCAGTACTTC. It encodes CASSFTTGGRDEQYF.

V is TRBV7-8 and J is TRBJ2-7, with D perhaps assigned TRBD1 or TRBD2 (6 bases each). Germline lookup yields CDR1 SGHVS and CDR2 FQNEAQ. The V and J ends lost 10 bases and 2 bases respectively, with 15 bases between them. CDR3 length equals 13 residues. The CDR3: CATGGGNAYEQYF. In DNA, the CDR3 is TGTGCCACCGGGGGCGGGAACGCCTACGAGCAGTACTTC.

The CDR3 is CSVDGPRTGELFF. The CDR3 bases are TGCAGCGTTGATGGTCCGAGGACCGGGGAGCTGTTTTTT. J is TRBJ2-2 and V is TRBV29-1, with D uncertain. V was pared by 3 bases and J by 5 bases, with 10 bases between. CDR3 length equals 13 residues. The germline gives CDR1 SQVTM, CDR2 ANQGSEA.